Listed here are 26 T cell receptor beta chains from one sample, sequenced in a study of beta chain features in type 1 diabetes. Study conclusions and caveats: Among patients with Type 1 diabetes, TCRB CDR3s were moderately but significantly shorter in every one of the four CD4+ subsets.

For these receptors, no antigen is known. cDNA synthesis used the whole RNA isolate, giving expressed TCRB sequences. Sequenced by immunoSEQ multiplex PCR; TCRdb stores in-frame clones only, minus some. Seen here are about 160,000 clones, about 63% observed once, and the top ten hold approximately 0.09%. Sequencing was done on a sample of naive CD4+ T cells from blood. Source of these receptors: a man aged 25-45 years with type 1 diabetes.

DNA of the CDR3: TGTGCCAGCACAGCTAGTACCTACGAGCAGTACTTC. Translated: CASTASTYEQYF. The chain joins TRBV6-5 to TRBJ2-7; D ambiguous. This CDR3 spans 12 amino acids. The V end was cut by 7 bases, the J end by 2 bases, with 9 bases between. CDR1 is MNHEY, CDR2 SVGAGI, per germline.

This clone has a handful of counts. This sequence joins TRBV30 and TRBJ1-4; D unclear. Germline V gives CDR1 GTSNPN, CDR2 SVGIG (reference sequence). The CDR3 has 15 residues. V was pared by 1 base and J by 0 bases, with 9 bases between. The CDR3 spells CAWSGRHATNEKLFF. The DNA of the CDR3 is TGTGCCTGGAGTGGGCGACACGCAACTAATGAAAAACTGTTTTTT.

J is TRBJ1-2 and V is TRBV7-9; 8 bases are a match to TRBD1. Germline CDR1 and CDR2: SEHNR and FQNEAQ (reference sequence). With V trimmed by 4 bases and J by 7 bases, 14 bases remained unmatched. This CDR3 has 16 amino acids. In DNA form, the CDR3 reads TGTGCCAGCAGCTCCGGAGACAGGGGTTTTGGACGTGGCTACACCTTC. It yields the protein CASSSGDRGFGRGYTF.

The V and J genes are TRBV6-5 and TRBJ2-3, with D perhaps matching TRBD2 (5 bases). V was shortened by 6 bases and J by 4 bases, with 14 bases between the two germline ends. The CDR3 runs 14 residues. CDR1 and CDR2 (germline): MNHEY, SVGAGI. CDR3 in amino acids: CASRPRRRADTQYF. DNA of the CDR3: TGTGCCAGCAGACCCCGACGGCGGGCAGATACGCAGTATTTT.

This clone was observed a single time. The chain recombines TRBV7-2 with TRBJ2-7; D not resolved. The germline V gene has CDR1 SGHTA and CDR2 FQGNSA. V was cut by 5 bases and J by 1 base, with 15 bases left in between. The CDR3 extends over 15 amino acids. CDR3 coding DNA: TGTGCCAGCAGCCTTACTGCAGAGTCATCCTACGAGCAGTACTTC. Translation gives CASSLTAESSYEQYF.

CDR3 DNA: TGTGCCAGCAGCTTAGCCGGGCTAGGAGGGGCAGATACGCAGTATTTT. Translation gives CASSLAGLGGADTQYF. The chain links TRBV11-2 to TRBJ2-3; maybe TRBD2 (6 bases). The CDR3 totals 16 residues. Germline V lookup: CDR1 SGHAT, CDR2 FQNNGV. Deletions cut 1 base from V and 4 bases from J, with 15 bases between.

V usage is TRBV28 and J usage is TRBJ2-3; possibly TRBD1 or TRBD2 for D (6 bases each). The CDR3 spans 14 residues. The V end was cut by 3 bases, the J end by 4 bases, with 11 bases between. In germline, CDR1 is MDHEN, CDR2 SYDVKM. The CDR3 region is CASSLRGVADTQYF. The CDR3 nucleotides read TGTGCCAGCAGTTTGAGGGGGGTCGCAGATACGCAGTATTTT.

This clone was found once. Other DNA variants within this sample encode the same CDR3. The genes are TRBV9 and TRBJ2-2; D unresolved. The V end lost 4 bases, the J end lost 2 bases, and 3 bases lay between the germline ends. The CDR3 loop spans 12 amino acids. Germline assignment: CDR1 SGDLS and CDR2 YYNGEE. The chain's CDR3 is CASSLNTGELFF. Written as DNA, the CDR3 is TGTGCCAGCAGCCTTAACACCGGGGAGCTGTTTTTT.

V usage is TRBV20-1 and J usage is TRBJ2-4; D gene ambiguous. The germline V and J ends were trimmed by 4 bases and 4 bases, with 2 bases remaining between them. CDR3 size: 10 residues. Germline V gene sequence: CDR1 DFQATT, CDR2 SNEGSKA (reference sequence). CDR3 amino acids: CSATKNIQYF. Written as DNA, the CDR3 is TGCAGTGCTACAAAAAACATTCAGTACTTC.

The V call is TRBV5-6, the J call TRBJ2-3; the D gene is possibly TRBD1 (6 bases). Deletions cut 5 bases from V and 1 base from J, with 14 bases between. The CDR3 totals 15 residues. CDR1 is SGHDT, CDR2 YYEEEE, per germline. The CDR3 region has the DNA TGTGCCAGCAGGAAACAGGGTGTGGGCACAGATACGCAGTATTTT. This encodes CASRKQGVGTDTQYF.

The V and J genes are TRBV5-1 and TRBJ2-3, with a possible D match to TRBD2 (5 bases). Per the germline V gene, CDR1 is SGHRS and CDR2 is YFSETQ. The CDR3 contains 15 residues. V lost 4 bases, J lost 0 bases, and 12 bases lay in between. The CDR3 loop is CASSRGQFSTDTQYF. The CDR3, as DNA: TGCGCCAGCAGCCGAGGGCAGTTTAGCACAGATACGCAGTATTTT.

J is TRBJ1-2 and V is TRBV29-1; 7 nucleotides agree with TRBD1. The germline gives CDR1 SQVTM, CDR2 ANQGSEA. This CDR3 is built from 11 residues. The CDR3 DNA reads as TGCAGTTCCACAGGGGTTGATGGCTACACCTTC. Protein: CSSTGVDGYTF.

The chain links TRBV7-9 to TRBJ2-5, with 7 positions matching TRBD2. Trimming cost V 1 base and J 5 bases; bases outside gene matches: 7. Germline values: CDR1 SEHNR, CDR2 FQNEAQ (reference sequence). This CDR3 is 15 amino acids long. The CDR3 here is CASSLGGPAGETQYF. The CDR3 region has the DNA TGTGCCAGCAGCTTAGGAGGACCAGCGGGGGAGACCCAGTACTTC.

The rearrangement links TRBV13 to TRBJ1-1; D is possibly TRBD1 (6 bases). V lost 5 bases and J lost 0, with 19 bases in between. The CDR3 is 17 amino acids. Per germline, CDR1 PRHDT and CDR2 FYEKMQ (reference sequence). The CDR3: CASSHDVWQGMNTEAFF. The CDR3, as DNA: TGTGCCAGCAGCCACGATGTGTGGCAGGGGATGAACACTGAAGCTTTCTTT.

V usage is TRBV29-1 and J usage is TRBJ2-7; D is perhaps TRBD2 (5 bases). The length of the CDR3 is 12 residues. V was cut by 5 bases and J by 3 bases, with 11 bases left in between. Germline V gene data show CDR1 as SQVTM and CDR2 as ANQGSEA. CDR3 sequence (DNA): TGCAGCGTTACAAAGAGCGGCTACGAGCAGTACTTC. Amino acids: CSVTKSGYEQYF.

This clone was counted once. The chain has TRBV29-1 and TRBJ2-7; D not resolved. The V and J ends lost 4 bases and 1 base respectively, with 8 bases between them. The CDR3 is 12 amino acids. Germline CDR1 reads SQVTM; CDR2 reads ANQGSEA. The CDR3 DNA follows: TGCAGCGTTGGTCACAGATCCTACGAGCAGTACTTC. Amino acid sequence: CSVGHRSYEQYF.

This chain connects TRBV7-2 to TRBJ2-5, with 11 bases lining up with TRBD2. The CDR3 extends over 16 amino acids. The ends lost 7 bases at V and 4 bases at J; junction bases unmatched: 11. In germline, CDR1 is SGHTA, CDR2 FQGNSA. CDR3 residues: CASTITSGGAGETQYF. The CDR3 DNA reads TGTGCCAGCACGATTACTAGCGGGGGTGCCGGAGAGACCCAGTACTTC. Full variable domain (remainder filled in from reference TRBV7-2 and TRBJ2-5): GAGVSQSPSNKVTEKGKDVELRCDPISGHTALYWYRQSLGQGLEFLIYFQGNSAPDKSGLPSDRFSAERTGGSVSTLTIQRTQQEDSAVYLCASTITSGGAGETQYFGPGTRLLVL.

The CDR3 bases are TGTGCCAGCAGCCAACTAGCACCCTACGAGCAGTACTTC. It is translated as CASSQLAPYEQYF. The chain joins TRBV6-5 to TRBJ2-7; a possible D gene is TRBD2 (6 bases). Germline values: CDR1 MNHEY, CDR2 SVGAGI. The ends were cut back, 6 bases at V and 2 bases at J, with 11 bases in the middle. The CDR3 contains 13 residues.

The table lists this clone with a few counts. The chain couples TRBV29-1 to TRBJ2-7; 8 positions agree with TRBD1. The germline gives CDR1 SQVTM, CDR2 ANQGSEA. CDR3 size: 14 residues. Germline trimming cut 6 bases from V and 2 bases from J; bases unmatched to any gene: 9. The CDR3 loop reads CSVLPGTGTYEQYF. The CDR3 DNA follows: TGCAGCGTCCTACCCGGGACAGGAACCTACGAGCAGTACTTC.

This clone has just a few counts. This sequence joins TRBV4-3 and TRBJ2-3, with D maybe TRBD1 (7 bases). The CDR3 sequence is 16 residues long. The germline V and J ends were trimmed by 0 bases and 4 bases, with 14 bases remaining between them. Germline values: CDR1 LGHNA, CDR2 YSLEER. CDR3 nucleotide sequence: TGCGCCAGCAGCCAAGAGTTGCAGGGGGGCCCAGATACGCAGTATTTT. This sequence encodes CASSQELQGGPDTQYF.

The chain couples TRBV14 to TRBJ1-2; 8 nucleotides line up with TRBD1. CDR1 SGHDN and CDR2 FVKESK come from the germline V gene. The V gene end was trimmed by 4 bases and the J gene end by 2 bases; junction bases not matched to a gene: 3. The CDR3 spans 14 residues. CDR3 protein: CASSRDRGNYGYTF. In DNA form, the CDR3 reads TGTGCCAGCAGCCGTGACAGGGGAAACTATGGCTACACCTTC. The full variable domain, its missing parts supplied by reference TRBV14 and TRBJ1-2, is EAGVTQFPSHSVIEKGQTVTLRCDPISGHDNLYWYRRVMGKEIKFLLHFVKESKQDESGMPNNRFLAERTGGTYSTLKVQPAELEDSGVYFCASSRDRGNYGYTFGSGTRLTVV.

The CDR3 region is CASSPNRDEKLFF. DNA of the CDR3: TGTGCCAGCTCACCAAACCGGGACGAAAAACTGTTTTTT. The V and J genes are TRBV18 and TRBJ1-4; D perhaps matches TRBD1 (5 bases). This CDR3 contains 13 residues. The germline gives CDR1 KGHSH, CDR2 LQKENI. V dropped 2 bases and J dropped 8 bases, with 9 bases sitting between them.

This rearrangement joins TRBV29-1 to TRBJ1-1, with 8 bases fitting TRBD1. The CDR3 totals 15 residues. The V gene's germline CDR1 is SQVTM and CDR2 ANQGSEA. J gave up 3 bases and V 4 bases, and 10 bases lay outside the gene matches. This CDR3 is CSVGDDRGRDTEAFF. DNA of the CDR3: TGCAGCGTTGGGGATGACAGGGGTAGAGACACTGAAGCTTTCTTT. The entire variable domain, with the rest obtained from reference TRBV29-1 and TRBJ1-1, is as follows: SAVISQKPSRDICQRGTSLTIQCQVDSQVTMMFWYRQQPGQSLTLIATANQGSEATYESGFVIDKFPISRPNLTFSTLTVSNMSPEDSSIYLCSVGDDRGRDTEAFFGQGTRLTVV.

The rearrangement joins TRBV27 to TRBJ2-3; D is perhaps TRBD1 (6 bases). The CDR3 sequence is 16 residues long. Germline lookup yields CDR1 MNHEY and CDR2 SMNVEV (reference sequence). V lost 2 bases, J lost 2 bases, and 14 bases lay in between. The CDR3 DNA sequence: TGTGCCAGCAGTTTACCTCCGGGACACCTCACAGATACGCAGTATTTT. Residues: CASSLPPGHLTDTQYF.

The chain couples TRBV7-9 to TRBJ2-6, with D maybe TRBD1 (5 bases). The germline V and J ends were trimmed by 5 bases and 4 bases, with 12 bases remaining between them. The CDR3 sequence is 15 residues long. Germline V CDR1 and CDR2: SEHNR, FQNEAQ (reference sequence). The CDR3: CASSLPGLGANVLTF. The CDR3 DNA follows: TGTGCCAGCAGCCTCCCAGGGCTGGGGGCCAACGTCCTGACTTTC.

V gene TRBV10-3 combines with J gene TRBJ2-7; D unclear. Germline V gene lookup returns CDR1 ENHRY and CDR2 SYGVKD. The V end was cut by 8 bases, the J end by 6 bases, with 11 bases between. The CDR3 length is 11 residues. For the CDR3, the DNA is TGTGCCATCTCGTCCTCGGGCGAGCAGTACTTC. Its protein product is CAISSSGEQYF.